The source of this T cell receptor (beta chain) is a study of T cell repertoires in cytomegalovirus infection. This clonotype was found a few times. Its matching antigen is unknown. Germline V lookup: CDR1 SGHAT, CDR2 FQNNGV. The CDR3 has 15 amino acids. V was pared by 0 bases and J by 6 bases, with 11 bases between. MiXCR was run by TCRdb on the reads, yielding one entry per CDR3 protein. The data contain around 140,000 distinct CDR3 sequences, 25% to 35% of them seen just once; the ten biggest clones take up roughly 51%. The source was CD8+ T cells from cultured PBMCs, collected from culture after CMV antigen stimulation. This TCR was sampled from a human donor in good health (CMV status not recorded). Some clones in this sample may be carry-over from other donors' samples. The chain combines TRBV11-2 with TRBJ1-4; D gene unclear. CDR3 amino acids: CASSLERWMDEKLFF. In nucleotides, the CDR3 is TGTGCCAGCAGCTTAGAACGGTGGATGGATGAAAAACTGTTTTTT.